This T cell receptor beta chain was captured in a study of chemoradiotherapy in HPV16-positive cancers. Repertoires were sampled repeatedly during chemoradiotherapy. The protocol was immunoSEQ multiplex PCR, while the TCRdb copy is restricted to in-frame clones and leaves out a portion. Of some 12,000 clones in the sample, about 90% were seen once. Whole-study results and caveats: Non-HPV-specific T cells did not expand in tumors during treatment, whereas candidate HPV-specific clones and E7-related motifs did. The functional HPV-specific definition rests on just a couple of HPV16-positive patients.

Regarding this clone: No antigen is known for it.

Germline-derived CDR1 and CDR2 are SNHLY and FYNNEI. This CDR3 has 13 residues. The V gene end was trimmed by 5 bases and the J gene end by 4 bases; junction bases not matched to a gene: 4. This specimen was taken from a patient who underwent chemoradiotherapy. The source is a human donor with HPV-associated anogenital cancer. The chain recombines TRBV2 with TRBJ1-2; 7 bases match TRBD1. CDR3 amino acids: CASSPDRVYGYTF. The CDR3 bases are TGTGCCAGCAGTCCAGACAGGGTCTATGGCTACACCTTC.